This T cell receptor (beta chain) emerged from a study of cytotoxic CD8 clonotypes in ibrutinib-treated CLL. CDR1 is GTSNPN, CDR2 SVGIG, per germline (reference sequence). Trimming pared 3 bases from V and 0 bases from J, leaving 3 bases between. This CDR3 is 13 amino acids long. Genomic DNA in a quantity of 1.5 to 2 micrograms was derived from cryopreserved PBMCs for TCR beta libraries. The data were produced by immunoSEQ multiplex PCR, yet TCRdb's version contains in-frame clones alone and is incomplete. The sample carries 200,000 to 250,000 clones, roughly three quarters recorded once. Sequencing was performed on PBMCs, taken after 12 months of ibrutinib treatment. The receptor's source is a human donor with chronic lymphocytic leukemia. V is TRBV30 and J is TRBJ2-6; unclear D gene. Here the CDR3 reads CAWRLSGANVLTF. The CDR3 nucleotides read TGTGCCTGGAGGCTCTCTGGGGCCAACGTCCTGACTTTC. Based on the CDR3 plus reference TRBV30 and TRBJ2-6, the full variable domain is SQTIHQWPATLVQPVGSPLSLECTVEGTSNPNLYWYRQAAGRGLQLLFYSVGIGQISSEVPQNLSASRPQDRQFILSSKKLLLSDSGFYLCAWRLSGANVLTFGAGSRLTVL.